This T cell receptor (beta chain) was profiled in a study of blood T cell repertoires in COVID-19. This CDR3 contains 13 residues. In germline, CDR1 is SNHLY, CDR2 FYNNEI. Trimming stripped 7 bases from V and 6 bases from J, with 13 bases between. Method: immunoSEQ multiplex PCR; TCRdb's copy keeps in-frame clones and lacks some. Among some 390,000 clones listed, around 87% were seen once. The sequence was obtained from a woman aged 55-75 years with COVID-19, enrolled during active disease. Sample: peripheral blood. The chain joins TRBV2 to TRBJ1-5; D possibly corresponds to TRBD1 (5 bases). CDR3 nucleotides: TGTGCCAGCAAAAGGGGCGGTTTTCAGCCCCAGCATTTT. This sequence encodes CASKRGGFQPQHF.